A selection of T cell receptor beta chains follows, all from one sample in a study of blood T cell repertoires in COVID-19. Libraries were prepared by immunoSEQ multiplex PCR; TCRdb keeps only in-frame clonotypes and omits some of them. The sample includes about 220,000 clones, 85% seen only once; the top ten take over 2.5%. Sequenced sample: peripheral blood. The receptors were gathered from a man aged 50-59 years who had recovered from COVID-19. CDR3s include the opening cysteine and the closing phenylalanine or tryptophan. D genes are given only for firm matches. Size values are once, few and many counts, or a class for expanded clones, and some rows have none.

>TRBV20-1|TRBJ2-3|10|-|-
CSARDWRNYF
TGCAGTGCTAGAGATTGGAGGAACTATTTT
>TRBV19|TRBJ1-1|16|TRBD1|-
CASSIATGVPNTEAFF
TGTGCCAGTAGTATAGCGACAGGGGTCCCGAACACTGAAGCTTTCTTT
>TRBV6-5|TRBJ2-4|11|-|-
CASSEGNIQYF
TGTGCCAGCTCCGAGGGAAACATTCAGTACTTC
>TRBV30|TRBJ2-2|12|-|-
CAWVQDTGELFF
TGTGCCTGGGTGCAGGACACCGGGGAGCTGTTTTTT
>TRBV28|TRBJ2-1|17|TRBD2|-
CASSPLSGRRAGDEQFF
TGTGCCAGCAGTCCACTTAGCGGGAGGAGGGCCGGGGATGAGCAGTTCTTC
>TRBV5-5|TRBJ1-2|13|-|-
CASSHQQGHGYTF
TGTGCCAGCAGCCATCAACAGGGTCATGGCTACACCTTC
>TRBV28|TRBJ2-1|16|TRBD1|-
CASSSSQGQGRNEQFF
TGTGCCAGCAGTTCCTCCCAGGGACAGGGGAGAAATGAGCAGTTCTTC
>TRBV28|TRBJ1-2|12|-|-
CATTPPGYGYTF
TGTGCCACTACCCCCCCGGGCTATGGCTACACCTTC
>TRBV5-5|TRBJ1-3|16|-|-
CASSLVQGSSGNTIYF
TGTGCCAGCAGCTTGGTCCAGGGGAGCTCTGGAAACACCATATATTTT
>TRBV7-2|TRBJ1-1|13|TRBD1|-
CATGQGKNTEAFF
TGTGCCACAGGACAGGGTAAAAACACTGAAGCTTTCTTT
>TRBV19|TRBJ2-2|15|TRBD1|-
CASSWTGTNTGELFF
TGTGCCAGTAGCTGGACAGGGACGAACACCGGGGAGCTGTTTTTT
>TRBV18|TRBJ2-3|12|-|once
CASSQSTDTQYF
TGTGCCAGCTCCCAGAGCACAGATACGCAGTATTTT
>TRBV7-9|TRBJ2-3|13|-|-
CASSFSGTDTQYF
TGTGCCAGCAGCTTCTCAGGGACAGATACGCAGTATTTT
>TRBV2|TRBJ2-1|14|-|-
CARGWGTQNNEQFF
TGTGCCAGGGGATGGGGGACTCAAAACAATGAGCAGTTCTTC
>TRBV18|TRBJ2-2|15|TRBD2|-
CASSPRLAGEWELFF
TGTGCCAGCTCACCCAGACTAGCGGGAGAATGGGAGCTGTTTTTT
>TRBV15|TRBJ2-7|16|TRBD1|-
CATSRGPRQGGYEQYF
TGTGCCACCAGCAGAGGCCCTAGACAGGGGGGCTACGAGCAGTACTTC
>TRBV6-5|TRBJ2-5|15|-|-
CASSYQAIPQETQYF
TGTGCCAGCAGTTACCAGGCGATACCACAAGAGACCCAGTACTTC
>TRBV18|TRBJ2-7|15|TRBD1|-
CASSPQGQIFYEQYF
TGTGCCAGCTCACCCCAGGGACAGATTTTCTACGAGCAGTACTTC
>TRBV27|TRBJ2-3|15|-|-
CASSSQGSGTDTQYF
TGTGCCAGCAGCTCCCAGGGCAGTGGCACAGATACGCAGTATTTT
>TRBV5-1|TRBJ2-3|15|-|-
CASSFNPGKADTQYF
TGCGCCAGCAGCTTCAATCCAGGCAAGGCAGATACGCAGTATTTT
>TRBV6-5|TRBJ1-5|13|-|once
CASSPPTGQPQHF
TGTGCCAGCAGTCCCCCGACAGGTCAGCCCCAGCATTTT
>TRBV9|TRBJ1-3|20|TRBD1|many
CASSVYPQTGQDFSGNTIYF
TGTGCCAGCAGCGTATATCCCCAGACTGGACAGGACTTCTCTGGAAACACCATATATTTT
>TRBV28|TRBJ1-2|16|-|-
CASSIGPKEANYGYTF
TGTGCCAGCAGTATCGGTCCGAAAGAGGCTAACTATGGCTACACCTTC
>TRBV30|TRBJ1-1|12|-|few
CAWRWGNTEAFF
TGTGCCTGGAGATGGGGCAACACTGAAGCTTTCTTT
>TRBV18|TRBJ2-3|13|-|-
CASSPLGADTQYF
TGTGCCAGCTCACCACTTGGAGCTGATACGCAGTATTTT
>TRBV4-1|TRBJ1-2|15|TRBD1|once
CASSQTGTGNYGYTF
TGCGCCAGCAGCCAGACCGGGACAGGCAACTATGGCTACACCTTC
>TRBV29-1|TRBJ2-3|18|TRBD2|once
CSVEEGSFSSGKKDTQYF
TGCAGCGTTGAAGAGGGGAGCTTTTCTAGCGGGAAAAAAGATACGCAGTATTTT
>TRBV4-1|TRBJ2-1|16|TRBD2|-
CASSQRGREPYNEQFF
TGCGCCAGCAGCCAAAGAGGGCGGGAGCCCTACAATGAGCAGTTCTTC
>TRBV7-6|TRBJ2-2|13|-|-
CASSRVNTGELFF
TGTGCCAGTAGTAGAGTGAACACCGGGGAGCTGTTTTTT
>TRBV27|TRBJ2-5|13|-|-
CASAAISGETQYF
TGTGCCAGCGCAGCCATTTCCGGGGAGACCCAGTACTTC
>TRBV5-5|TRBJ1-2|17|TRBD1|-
CASSLTTGQGLAYGYTF
TGTGCCAGCAGCCTGACCACGGGACAGGGTTTGGCCTATGGCTACACCTTC
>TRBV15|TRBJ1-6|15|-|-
CATSEGSSYNSPLHF
TGTGCCACCAGCGAAGGGAGCTCCTATAATTCACCCCTCCACTTT
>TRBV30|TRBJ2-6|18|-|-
CAWTDTGLAMAGANVLTF
TGTGCCTGGACTGACACGGGACTCGCGATGGCTGGGGCCAACGTCCTGACTTTC
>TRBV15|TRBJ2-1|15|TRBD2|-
CATSRGTSGVNEQFF
TGTGCCACCAGCAGAGGTACTAGCGGGGTTAATGAGCAGTTCTTC
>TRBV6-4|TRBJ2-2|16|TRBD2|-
CASSRLAGGPTGELFF
TGTGCCAGCAGCCGACTAGCGGGAGGGCCCACCGGGGAGCTGTTTTTT
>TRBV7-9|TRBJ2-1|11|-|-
CASSLRSEQFF
TGTGCCAGCAGCTTACGCAGTGAGCAGTTCTTC
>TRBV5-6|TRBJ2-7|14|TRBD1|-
CASTPNRGPYEQYF
TGTGCCAGCACCCCGAACAGGGGGCCGTACGAGCAGTACTTC
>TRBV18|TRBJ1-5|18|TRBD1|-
CASSPAGTGSNSNQPQHF
TGTGCCAGCTCACCCGCCGGGACAGGGTCTAATAGCAATCAGCCCCAGCATTTT
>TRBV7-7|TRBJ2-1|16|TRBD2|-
CASSLSGVISYNEQFF
TGTGCCAGCAGCTTAAGCGGGGTTATCTCCTACAATGAGCAGTTCTTC
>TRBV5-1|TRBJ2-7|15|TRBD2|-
CASSLQSGTTYEQYF
TGCGCCAGCAGCTTACAATCCGGGACTACCTACGAGCAGTACTTC
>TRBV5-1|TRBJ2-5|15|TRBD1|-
CASTLQPRGRETQYF
TGCGCCAGCACCTTACAACCCAGGGGGCGAGAGACCCAGTACTTC
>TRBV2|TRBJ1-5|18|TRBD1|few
CASSVRRTGRSSNQPQHF
TGTGCCAGCAGTGTCCGAAGGACAGGGAGGAGTAGCAATCAGCCCCAGCATTTT